In its sample, the clone carrying this T cell receptor (beta chain) was seen many times. This sample was taken from a study of low-dose radiotherapy and immunotherapy resistance in tumors. On the study more broadly: Cohort 1 received 0.5 Gy per fraction every 2 weeks, totaling 6.5 Gy. Patients received cyclophosphamide 200 mg/m2 intravenously every two weeks, the day before radiation-immunotherapy.

Stated time point: before trial treatment. Ipilimumab, nivolumab, aspirin, low-dose cyclophosphamide and low-dose radiotherapy were administered to donors. Gene-specific TRAV and TRBV primers were used for first-strand cDNA, covering alpha and beta chains. TCR amplification used roughly 21 PCR cycles, a constant-region primer and a V-primer adapter. Amplification of isolated mRNA was accomplished via in vitro transcription. TCRdb called the reads again in MiXCR, with one record for every CDR3 protein. Of nearly 95,000 distinct CDR3 sequences in the sample, 9.4% were seen once. Germline CDR1 reads DFQATT; CDR2 reads SNEGSKA (reference sequence). Trimming shortened V by 6 bases and J by 4 bases, and 16 bases separated the two germline ends. This CDR3 comprises 13 residues.

The source is a male donor with prostate cancer. The material was PBMCs, obtained before treatment. The chain couples TRBV20-1 to TRBJ2-7, with D uncertain. As DNA, the CDR3 is TGCAGTGCGTATCACTGGACCACGTACGAGCAGTACTTC. It specifies CSAYHWTTYEQYF.